A selection of T cell receptor beta chains follows, all from one sample in a study of blood T cells in healthy people across ages. TCRdb used MiXCR to reprocess the 5' RACE reads, holding one entry per CDR3 protein. The table includes approximately 730,000 distinct CDR3 sequences, 40% to 45% detected once. Sequenced: blood. The receptors stem from a woman in her fifties or sixties in good health. Both conserved end residues are part of each CDR3. D genes are given only for firm matches.

D,V,CDR3
TRBD1,TRBV6-2/TRBV6-3,CASSKGQGNYQPQHF
TRBD1,TRBV24-1,CATTKTGVGNEQYF
TRBD2,TRBV24-1,CATSDLTSGITSQETQYF
TRBD2,TRBV6-4,CASSDLAGGSTDTQYF
-,TRBV6-2/TRBV6-3,CAIPASEEQYF
-,TRBV20-1,CSARGGNSNQPQHF
TRBD1,TRBV7-2,CASSMTGDGYNEQFF
TRBD2,TRBV7-2,CASSLAQGLVTDEQFF
-,TRBV5-5,CASSFGDTQTQFF
-,TRBV20-1,CSAPTTYTDTQYF
-,TRBV3-1,CASSAITGELFF
-,TRBV7-9,CASSSPPDRWSGYTF
TRBD1,TRBV29-1,CSVDRDRGEGLGYTF
-,TRBV20-1,CSARELQGKSSYEQYF
-,TRBV6-2/TRBV6-3,CASSDGDAAHEQYF
-,TRBV12-3/TRBV12-4,CASRSGVGEQFF
TRBD1,TRBV29-1,CSVGTGEQPQHF
-,TRBV12-3/TRBV12-4,CASSLGGGADTGELFF
-,TRBV19,CASGPSVQETQYF
TRBD2,TRBV12-3/TRBV12-4,CASRQSGGASGELFF
-,TRBV9,CASSVGRNNEKLFF
TRBD2,TRBV20-1,CSAGSGGGQEQFF
TRBD2,TRBV13,CASSLVGLANYEQYF
-,TRBV10-1,CASSELNQPQHF
-,TRBV20-1,CSARAAPKAFF
-,TRBV29-1,CSVDRGSSGYTF
TRBD1,TRBV4-2,CASSQETGIRETQYF
TRBD2,TRBV5-1,CASSRARGVETQYF
TRBD1,TRBV28,CASSLSAGTGFSYEQYF
-,TRBV18,CASSPRESSYEQYF
TRBD1,TRBV29-1,CSVGPGGTGELFF
-,TRBV6-1,CASSVRQLVETQYF
TRBD2,TRBV20-1,CSARAAGRGAETQYF
-,TRBV7-3,CASSPRVGVNTEAFF
-,TRBV24-1,CATSASAGELFF